This T cell receptor (beta chain) was found in a study of blood T cell repertoires in COVID-19. Study-level background: Donors in the United States, Italy and Spain gave samples during acute or convalescent COVID-19. T cells, B-cell-depleted T cells, or PBMCs supplied cDNA or gDNA.

The V end lost 4 bases, the J end lost 3 bases, and 19 bases lay between the germline ends. Germline CDR1 is SGHKS and CDR2 is YYEKEE (reference sequence). The CDR3 has 16 amino acids. Per the original methods: Estimation of nucleated cell counts was performed using reference gene primer amplification. Some clones are missing from TCRdb's copy, which holds only in-frame ones; the method was immunoSEQ multiplex PCR. The V and J calls and the clone size are those of that table, but D and trimming were determined from the DNA. The sample shows a few hundred thousand clones, 70% to 90% of them seen only once.

Sequencing input: peripheral blood. The gene calls are TRBV5-5 and TRBJ1-1; D gene uncertain. The TCR originated in a human donor in a cohort sampled during active COVID-19. CDR3 amino acids: CASSETLTEFDTEAFF. The CDR3 DNA reads TGTGCCAGCAGCGAAACTTTAACAGAGTTTGACACTGAAGCTTTCTTT.